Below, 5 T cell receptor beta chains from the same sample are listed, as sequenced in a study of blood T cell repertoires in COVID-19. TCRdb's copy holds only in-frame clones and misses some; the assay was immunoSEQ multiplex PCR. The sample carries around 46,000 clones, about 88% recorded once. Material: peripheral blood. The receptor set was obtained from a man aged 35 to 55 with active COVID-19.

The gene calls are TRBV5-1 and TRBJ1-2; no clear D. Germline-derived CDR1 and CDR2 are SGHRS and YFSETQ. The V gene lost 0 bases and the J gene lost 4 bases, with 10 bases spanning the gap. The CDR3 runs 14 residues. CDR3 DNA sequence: TGCGCCAGCAGCTTGGTCGTGGACTCCTATGGCTACACCTTC. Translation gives CASSLVVDSYGYTF.

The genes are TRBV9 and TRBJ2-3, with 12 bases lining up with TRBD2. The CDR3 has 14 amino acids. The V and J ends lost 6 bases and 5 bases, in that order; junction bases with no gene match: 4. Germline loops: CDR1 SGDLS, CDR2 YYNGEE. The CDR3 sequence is CASTSGRAKDTQYF. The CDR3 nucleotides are TGTGCCAGCACTAGCGGGAGGGCAAAAGATACGCAGTATTTT.

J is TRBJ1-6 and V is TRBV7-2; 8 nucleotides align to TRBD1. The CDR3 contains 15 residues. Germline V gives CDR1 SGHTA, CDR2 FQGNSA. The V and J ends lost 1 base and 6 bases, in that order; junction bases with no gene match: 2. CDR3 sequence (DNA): TGTGCCAGCAGCTTAGAGACAGGGGCTAATTCACCCCTCCACTTT. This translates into CASSLETGANSPLHF. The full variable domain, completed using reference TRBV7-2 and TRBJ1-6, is GAGVSQSPSNKVTEKGKDVELRCDPISGHTALYWYRQSLGQGLEFLIYFQGNSAPDKSGLPSDRFSAERTGGSVSTLTIQRTQQEDSAVYLCASSLETGANSPLHFGNGTRLTVT.

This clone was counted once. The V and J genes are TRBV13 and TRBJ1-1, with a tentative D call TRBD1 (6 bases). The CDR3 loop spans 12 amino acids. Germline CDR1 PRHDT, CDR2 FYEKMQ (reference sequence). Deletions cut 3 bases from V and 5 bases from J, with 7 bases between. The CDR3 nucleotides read TGTGCCAGCAGCTTCCAGGGGACTGAAGCTTTCTTT. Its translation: CASSFQGTEAFF.

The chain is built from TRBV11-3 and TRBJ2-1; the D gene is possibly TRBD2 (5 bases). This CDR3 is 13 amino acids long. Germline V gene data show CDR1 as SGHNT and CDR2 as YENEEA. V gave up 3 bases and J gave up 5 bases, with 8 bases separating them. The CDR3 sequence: CASSLLANNEQFF. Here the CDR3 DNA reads TGTGCCAGCAGCTTGCTAGCTAACAATGAGCAGTTCTTC.